The 5 T cell receptor beta chains reported below all come from one sample, sequenced in a study of STAT3 mutations in large granular lymphocyte leukemia. Findings and limits, study-wide: Every T-cell large granular lymphocyte leukemia patient had at least one immunodominant TCR beta clonotype.

Sequenced by immunoSEQ multiplex PCR; TCRdb stores in-frame clones only, minus some. The table has approximately 43,000 clones, about 81% seen once. Their antigen targets remain unknown. The sample comprised PBMCs. The receptors were sampled from a human donor with T large granular lymphocyte leukemia. Some clones in this sample may be carry-over from other donors' samples.

The chain has TRBV30 and TRBJ2-7, with D perhaps assigned TRBD1 or TRBD2 (5 bases each). V shed 0 bases and J shed 5 bases, with 11 bases lying between them. This CDR3 has 13 residues. Germline CDR1 reads GTSNPN; CDR2 reads SVGIG (reference sequence). Here the CDR3 reads CAWSVRRGHEQYV. For the CDR3, the DNA is TGTGCCTGGAGTGTACGTCGGGGCCACGAGCAGTACGTC.

The V and J genes are TRBV2 and TRBJ2-7, with 11 bases matching TRBD2. Germline CDR1 is SNHLY and CDR2 is FYNNEI. The CDR3 runs 14 residues. Trimming at V came to 3 bases and at J to 6 bases, leaving 4 bases not matched to a gene. The CDR3 protein is CASSDSGGAAEQYF. The CDR3 DNA follows: TGTGCCAGCAGTGATAGCGGGGGGGCCGCCGAGCAGTACTTC. The full variable domain, in which reference TRBV2 and TRBJ2-7 provide the parts outside the CDR3, is EPEVTQTPSHQVTQMGQEVILRCVPISNHLYFYWYRQILGQKVEFLVSFYNNEISEKSEIFDDQFSVERPDGSNFTLKIRSTKLEDSAMYFCASSDSGGAAEQYFGPGTRLTVT.

This clone turned up a few times. This rearrangement joins TRBV6-6 to TRBJ1-2; perhaps TRBD1 as D (5 bases). The germline gives CDR1 MNHNY, CDR2 SVGAGI (reference sequence). The CDR3 has 13 amino acids. V was cut by 3 bases and J by 6 bases, with 11 bases left in between. This chain's CDR3 is CASSYLGEDGYTF. The CDR3 DNA sequence: TGTGCCAGCAGTTATTTGGGGGAGGATGGCTACACCTTC.

The chain has TRBV18 and TRBJ1-4, with D uncertain. Germline V gene lookup returns CDR1 KGHSH and CDR2 LQKENI. V was pared by 2 bases and J by 0 bases, with 10 bases between. The CDR3 covers 16 residues. Here the CDR3 DNA reads TGTGCCAGCTCACCAAGAGCAGGTTCAACTAATGAAAAACTGTTTTTT. Its protein product is CASSPRAGSTNEKLFF. The full variable domain, rest sourced from reference TRBV18 and TRBJ1-4, is NAGVMQNPRHLVRRRGQEARLRCSPMKGHSHVYWYRQLPEEGLKFMVYLQKENIIDESGMPKERFSAEFPKEGPSILRIQQVVRGDSAAYFCASSPRAGSTNEKLFFGSGTQLSVL.

This clone was seen more than once but under ten times. The chain couples TRBV5-1 to TRBJ1-2; TRBD1 matches 7 bases. From germline, CDR1 is SGHRS and CDR2 YFSETQ. This CDR3 has 12 residues. Trimming at V came to 4 bases and at J to 6 bases, leaving 3 bases not matched to a gene. The CDR3 loop is CASSATGNGYTF. DNA for the CDR3: TGCGCCAGCAGCGCGACAGGGAATGGCTACACCTTC.